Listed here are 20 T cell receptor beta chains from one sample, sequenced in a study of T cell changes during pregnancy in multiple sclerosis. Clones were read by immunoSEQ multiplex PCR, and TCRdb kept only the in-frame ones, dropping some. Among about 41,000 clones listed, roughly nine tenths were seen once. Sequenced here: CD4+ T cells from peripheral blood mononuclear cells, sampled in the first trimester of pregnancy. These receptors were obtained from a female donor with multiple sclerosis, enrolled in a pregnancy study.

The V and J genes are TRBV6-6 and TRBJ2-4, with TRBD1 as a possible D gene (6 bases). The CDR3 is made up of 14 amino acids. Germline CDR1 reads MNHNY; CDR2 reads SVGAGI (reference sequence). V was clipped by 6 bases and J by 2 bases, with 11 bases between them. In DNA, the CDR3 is TGTGCCAGCAGCCAAGGGGGAACCAAAAACATTCAGTACTTC. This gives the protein CASSQGGTKNIQYF.

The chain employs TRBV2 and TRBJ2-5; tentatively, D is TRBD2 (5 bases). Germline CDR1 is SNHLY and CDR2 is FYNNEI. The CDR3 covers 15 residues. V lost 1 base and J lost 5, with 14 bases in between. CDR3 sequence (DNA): TGTGCCAGCAGTGAAGGGGCGGGTAGCGAGGAGACCCAGTACTTC. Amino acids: CASSEGAGSEETQYF.

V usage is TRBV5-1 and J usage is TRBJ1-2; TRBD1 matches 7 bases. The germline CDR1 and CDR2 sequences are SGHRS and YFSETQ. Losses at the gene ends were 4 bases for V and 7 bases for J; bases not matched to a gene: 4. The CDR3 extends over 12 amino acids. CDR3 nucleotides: TGCGCCAGCAGCCGAGACAGGGTTGGCTACACCTTC. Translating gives CASSRDRVGYTF.

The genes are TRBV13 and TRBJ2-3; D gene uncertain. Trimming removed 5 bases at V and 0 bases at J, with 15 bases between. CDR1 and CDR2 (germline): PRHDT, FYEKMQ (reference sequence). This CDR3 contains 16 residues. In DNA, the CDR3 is TGTGCCAGCAGCCTCCGGTCCGCTTATAGCACAGATACGCAGTATTTT. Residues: CASSLRSAYSTDTQYF.

For the CDR3, the DNA is TGTGCCAGCAGTGAAGGCAATAGCGGAGAGCAGTTCTTC. Translating gives CASSEGNSGEQFF. The chain combines TRBV6-1 with TRBJ2-1, with D perhaps TRBD2 (6 bases). The ends were cut back, 1 base at V and 10 bases at J, with 11 bases in the middle. The CDR3 loop spans 13 amino acids. CDR1 is MNHNS, CDR2 SASEGT, per germline.

The CDR3 nucleotides read TGCAGCGTTGGGGACAGGGTCAATGAGCAGTTCTTC. This codes for CSVGDRVNEQFF. The chain is built from TRBV29-1 and TRBJ2-1; TRBD1 matches at 9 bases. There are 12 residues in the CDR3. After removal of 4 bases from V and 6 bases from J, the junction contained 1 base not matched to a gene. The germline CDR1 and CDR2 sequences are SQVTM and ANQGSEA.

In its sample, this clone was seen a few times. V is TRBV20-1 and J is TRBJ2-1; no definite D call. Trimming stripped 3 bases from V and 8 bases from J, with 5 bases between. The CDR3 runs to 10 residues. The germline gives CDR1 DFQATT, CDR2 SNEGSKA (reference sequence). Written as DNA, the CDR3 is TGCAGTGCTAGCAGTCATGAGCAGTTCTTC. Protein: CSASSHEQFF.

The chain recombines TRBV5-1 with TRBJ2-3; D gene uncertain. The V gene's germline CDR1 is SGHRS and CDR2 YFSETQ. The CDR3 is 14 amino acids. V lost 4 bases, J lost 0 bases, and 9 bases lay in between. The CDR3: CASSPTVSTDTQYF. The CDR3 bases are TGCGCCAGCAGCCCCACAGTTAGCACAGATACGCAGTATTTT.

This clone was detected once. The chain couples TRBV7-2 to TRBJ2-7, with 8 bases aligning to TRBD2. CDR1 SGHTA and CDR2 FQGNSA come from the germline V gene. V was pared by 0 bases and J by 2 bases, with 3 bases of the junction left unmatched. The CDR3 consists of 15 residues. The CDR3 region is CASSLALAATYEQYF. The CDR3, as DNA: TGTGCCAGCAGCTTAGCACTAGCGGCGACCTACGAGCAGTACTTC.

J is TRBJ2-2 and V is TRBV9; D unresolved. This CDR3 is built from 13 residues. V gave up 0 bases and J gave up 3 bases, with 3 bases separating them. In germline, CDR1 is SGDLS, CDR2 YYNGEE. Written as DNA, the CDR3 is TGTGCCAGCAGCGTAGCTCACACCGGGGAGCTGTTTTTT. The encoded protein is CASSVAHTGELFF.

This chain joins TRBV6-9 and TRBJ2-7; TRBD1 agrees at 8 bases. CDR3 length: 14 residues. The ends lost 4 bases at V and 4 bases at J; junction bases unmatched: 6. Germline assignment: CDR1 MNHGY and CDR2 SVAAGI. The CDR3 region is CASSSRGQGYEQYF. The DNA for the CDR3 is TGTGCCAGCAGTTCCAGGGGGCAAGGTTACGAGCAGTACTTC.

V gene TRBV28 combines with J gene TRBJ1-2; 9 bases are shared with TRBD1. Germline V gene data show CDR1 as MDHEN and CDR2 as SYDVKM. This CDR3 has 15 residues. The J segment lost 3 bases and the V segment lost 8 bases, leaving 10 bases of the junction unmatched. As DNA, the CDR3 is TGTGCCAGCTCTACCGGGGGACAGGGATACTATGGCTACACCTTC. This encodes CASSTGGQGYYGYTF.

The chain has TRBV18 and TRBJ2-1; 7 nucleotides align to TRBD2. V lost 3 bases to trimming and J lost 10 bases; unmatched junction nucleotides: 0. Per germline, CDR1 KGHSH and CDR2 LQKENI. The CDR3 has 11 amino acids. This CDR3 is CASSPGGEQFF. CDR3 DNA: TGTGCCAGCTCACCGGGAGGGGAGCAGTTCTTC.

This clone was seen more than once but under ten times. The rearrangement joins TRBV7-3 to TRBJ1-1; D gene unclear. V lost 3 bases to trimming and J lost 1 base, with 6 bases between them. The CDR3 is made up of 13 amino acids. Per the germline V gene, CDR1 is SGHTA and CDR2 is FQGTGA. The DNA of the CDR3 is TGTGCCAGCAGCTTTGCAGGGAACACTGAAGCTTTCTTT. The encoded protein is CASSFAGNTEAFF. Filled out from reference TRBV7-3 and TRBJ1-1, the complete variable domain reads GAGVSQTPSNKVTEKGKYVELRCDPISGHTALYWYRQSLGQGPEFLIYFQGTGAADDSGLPNDRFFAVRPEGSVSTLKIQRTERGDSAVYLCASSFAGNTEAFFGQGTRLTVV.

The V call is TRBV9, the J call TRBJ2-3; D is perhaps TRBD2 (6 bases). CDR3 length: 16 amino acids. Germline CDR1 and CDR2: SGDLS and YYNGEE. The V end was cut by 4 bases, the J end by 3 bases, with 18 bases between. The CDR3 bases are TGTGCCAGCAGCCTATTTCCGGGAGCGAGGACAGATACGCAGTATTTT. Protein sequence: CASSLFPGARTDTQYF.

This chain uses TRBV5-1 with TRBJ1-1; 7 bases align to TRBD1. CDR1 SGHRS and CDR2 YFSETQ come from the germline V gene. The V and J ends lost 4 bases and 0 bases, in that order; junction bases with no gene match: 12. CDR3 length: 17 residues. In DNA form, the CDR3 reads TGCGCCAGCAGCCCGTTACAAATAGACAGGGTGAACACTGAAGCTTTCTTT. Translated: CASSPLQIDRVNTEAFF.

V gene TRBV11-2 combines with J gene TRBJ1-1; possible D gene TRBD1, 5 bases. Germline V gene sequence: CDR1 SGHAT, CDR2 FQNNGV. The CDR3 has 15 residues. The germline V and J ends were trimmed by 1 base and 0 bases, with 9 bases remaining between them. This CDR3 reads CASSLVGGLNTEAFF. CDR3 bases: TGTGCCAGCAGCTTAGTCGGGGGGTTGAACACTGAAGCTTTCTTT.

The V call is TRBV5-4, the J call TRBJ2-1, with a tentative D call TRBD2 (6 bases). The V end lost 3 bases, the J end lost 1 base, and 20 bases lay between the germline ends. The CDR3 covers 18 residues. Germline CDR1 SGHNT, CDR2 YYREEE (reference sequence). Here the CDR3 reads CASSSKAGTPRSYNEQFF. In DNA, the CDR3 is TGTGCCAGCAGCTCGAAAGCGGGTACTCCTCGGTCCTACAATGAGCAGTTCTTC. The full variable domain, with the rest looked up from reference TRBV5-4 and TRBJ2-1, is ETGVTQSPTHLIKTRGQQVTLRCSSQSGHNTVSWYQQALGQGPQFIFQYYREEENGRGNFPPRFSGLQFPNYSSELNVNALELDDSALYLCASSSKAGTPRSYNEQFFGPGTRLTVL.

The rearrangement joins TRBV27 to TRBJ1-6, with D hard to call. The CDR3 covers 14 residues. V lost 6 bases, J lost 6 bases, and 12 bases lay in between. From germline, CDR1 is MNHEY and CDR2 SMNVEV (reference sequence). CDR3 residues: CASRDHRINSPLHF. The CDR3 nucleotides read TGTGCCAGCAGAGACCACAGAATTAATTCACCCCTCCACTTT.

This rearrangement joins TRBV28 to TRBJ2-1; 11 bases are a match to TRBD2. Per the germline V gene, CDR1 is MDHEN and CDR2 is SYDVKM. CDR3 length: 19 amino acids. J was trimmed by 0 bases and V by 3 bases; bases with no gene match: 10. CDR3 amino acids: CASSFTSGRSFGSYNEQFF. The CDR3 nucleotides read TGTGCCAGCAGTTTTACTAGCGGGAGAAGTTTTGGCTCCTACAATGAGCAGTTCTTC.